A selection of T cell receptor beta chains follows, all from one sample in a study of shared clonotypes between healthy human individuals. The table came from immunoSEQ multiplex PCR; TCRdb's copy has only in-frame clones and leaves some out. This table has approximately 2.1 million clones, over 90% appearing once. Sequencing was done on a sample of naive CD4+ T cells from PBMCs. The receptor source for this set is a man aged 18 to 29 in good health. Some clones in this sample may be carry-over from other donors' samples. The CDR3 runs from the conserved cysteine through the conserved F or W.

j_call v_call cdr3_aa
TRBJ2-3 TRBV7-3 CASSLGTGRTDTQYF
TRBJ2-2 TRBV5-5 CASSLQGSGELFF
TRBJ2-7 TRBV6-6 CASRAGTGSYEQYF
TRBJ2-1 TRBV11-3 CASSPDREGEQFF
TRBJ2-7 TRBV14 CASSQEYEQYF
TRBJ1-1 TRBV7-2 CASSLRRSNTEAFF
TRBJ1-4 TRBV5-1 CASSLSGGFEKLFF
TRBJ2-3 TRBV30 CAWSRGTDTQYF
TRBJ1-2 TRBV6-6 CASSLRGIGTF
TRBJ2-2 TRBV9 CASSALGLAGAGELFF
TRBJ2-3 TRBV5-1 CASSLELAASTDTQYF
TRBJ1-1 TRBV19 CASSINGGANTEAFF
TRBJ1-4 TRBV7-8 CASSLGINGQGAANEKLFF
TRBJ2-3 TRBV6-5 CASMRGTDTQYF
TRBJ1-3 TRBV7-2 CASSLGVGMRGNTIYF
TRBJ2-5 TRBV18 CASSGLSQETQYF
TRBJ1-1 TRBV6-1 CASSEWLEAFF
TRBJ2-7 TRBV28 CASSFSWADEQYF
TRBJ1-5 TRBV2 CASSESFNSNQPQHF
TRBJ2-3 TRBV14 CASSQGRQSFTDTQYF
TRBJ2-7 TRBV6-5 CASSSGPSYEQYF
TRBJ2-2 TRBV7-3 CASSYLTTGELFF
TRBJ2-7 TRBV7-9 CASSQPVPGTEHLEQYF
TRBJ2-5 TRBV19 CASRWTRGGSNQETQYF
TRBJ2-7 TRBV5-1 CASSLNLDYEQYF
TRBJ2-5 TRBV5-1 CASSGQGQETQYF
TRBJ1-2 TRBV28 CASSPAKFYGYTF
TRBJ1-5 TRBV30 CAWNSPQEAQHF
TRBJ2-1 TRBV7-3 CASSPTSGRHEQFF
TRBJ1-5 TRBV7-8 CASSLWSTGRYQPQHF
TRBJ2-2 TRBV18 CASSPERNTGELFF
TRBJ2-5 TRBV27 CASSPRSPVREETQYF
TRBJ2-5 TRBV5-1 CASSYAGTTYQETQYF
TRBJ2-2 TRBV21-1 CASTEGRIFGELFF
TRBJ1-1 TRBV29-1 CSVTGHFNTEAFF
TRBJ2-5 TRBV7-9 CASSLIWSQGETQYF
TRBJ1-2 TRBV5-1 CASSLSENYGYTF
TRBJ1-3 TRBV7-9 CASSLSGFSGNTIYF
TRBJ1-2 TRBV7-9 CASSSSRGRGRNYGYTF
TRBJ2-1 TRBV10-3 CAISELQRENEQFF
TRBJ2-1 TRBV5-1 CASSLGGTGVYNEQFF